This T cell receptor (beta chain) comes out of a study of molecular identifiers for immune sequencing clone quantification. Looking at the study overall: Five aliquots were made in replicates from the RNA of about 19,000 or 110,000 naive CD8 cells, and four were sequenced.

This clonotype was seen only a few times. Its specificity is not known. The CDR3 sequence is 15 residues long. Trimming cost V 0 bases and J 10 bases, with 20 bases left between them. Looked up from germline, CDR1 is SGHRS and CDR2 is YFSETQ. TCRdb itself ran the PCR reads through MiXCR, one entry per CDR3 protein. This table holds some 97,000 distinct CDR3 sequences, over 30% found once. Study-wide results and caveats: Clones carrying above 20 RNA copies accounted for over 98% of effector molecules, under 1% in naive cells.

The chain has TRBV5-1 and TRBJ2-7; maybe TRBD2 (5 bases). Source material: naive CD8+ T cells from blood, with Jurkat cell RNA spiked in. Subset meaning: FACS-sorted CD8+CD4-CCR7+CD45RA+ naive T cells. The receptor was isolated from a human donor in good health. Some libraries in this study had Jurkat cell RNA spiked in. The DNA of the CDR3 is TGCGCCAGCAGCTTGGATTCAGGCACCCCTACTAGACAGTACTTC. Its protein product is CASSLDSGTPTRQYF.